The 18 T cell receptor beta chains below all came from one sample that was sequenced in a study of T-cell memory formation after mild COVID-19. In TCRdb, the 5' RACE reads were re-called with MiXCR into one record per CDR3 protein. The profile shows roughly 340,000 distinct CDR3 sequences, roughly 15% of them singletons. The sequenced sample was PBMCs or a T cell subset sorted from them (not recorded which). Receptors were obtained from a young man who had mild COVID-19 (a few samples of this study predate the infection). Cell type and time point are not known.

The chain joins TRBV19 to TRBJ1-5; no clear D gene. The CDR3 runs 11 residues. Per germline, CDR1 LNHDA and CDR2 SQIVND (reference sequence). Trimming removed 4 bases from V and 9 bases from J, with 7 bases in between. The CDR3 loop reads CASSTPGPQHF. The CDR3 DNA follows: TGTGCCAGTAGTACCCCGGGGCCCCAGCATTTT.

This clonotype was found a few times. The chain couples TRBV7-2 to TRBJ2-1; TRBD2 matches 9 bases. Germline CDR1 SGHTA, CDR2 FQGNSA. This CDR3 is built from 16 residues. With 3 bases clipped from V and 5 bases from J, the junction kept 8 bases outside the gene matches. DNA of the CDR3: TGTGCCAGCAGCTTGGTTAGCGGGGGCTACAACAATGAGCAGTTCTTC. Translated, it gives CASSLVSGGYNNEQFF.

The V and J genes are TRBV3-1 and TRBJ2-3; no reliable D call. V was trimmed by 3 bases and J by 2 bases, leaving 9 bases between them. The CDR3 is 14 amino acids. Germline-derived CDR1 and CDR2 are LGHDT and YNNKEL (reference sequence). The CDR3 spells CASSHLDSTDTQYF. The CDR3, as DNA: TGTGCCAGCAGCCACCTGGATTCCACAGATACGCAGTATTTT.

This clonotype was seen more than once but under ten times. DNA for the CDR3: TGTGCCACCAGCAGGAGACAGGGTGGCTCTGGGGCCAACGTCCTGACTTTC. Protein sequence: CATSRRQGGSGANVLTF. The chain recombines TRBV15 with TRBJ2-6; 7 nucleotides align to TRBD1. V shed 3 bases, J shed 0 bases, and the junction held 5 bases outside the gene matches. CDR1 is LNHNV and CDR2 is YYDKDF in the germline V gene (reference sequence). The CDR3 extends over 17 amino acids.

The V gene is TRBV6-4, the J gene TRBJ1-1; D call uncertain. The CDR3 contains 13 residues. The germline CDR1 and CDR2 sequences are MRHNA and SNTAGT. The germline V and J ends were trimmed by 5 bases and 4 bases, with 11 bases remaining between them. The CDR3, as DNA: TGTGCCAGCAGTCAGCGTTTGAGCACTGAAGCTTTCTTT. This sequence encodes CASSQRLSTEAFF.

This clonotype was recorded a few times. V gene TRBV4-1 combines with J gene TRBJ1-4, with unresolved D. Trimming cost V 4 bases and J 7 bases, with 19 bases left between them. From germline, CDR1 is MGHRA and CDR2 YSYEKL. The CDR3 sequence is 16 residues long. The CDR3 region is CASSRANGDAGEKLFF. The CDR3 nucleotides are TGCGCCAGCAGCCGGGCAAACGGGGATGCGGGTGAAAAACTGTTTTTT.

This clonotype was picked up many times. The chain couples TRBV7-2 to TRBJ2-7, with 8 bases fitting TRBD2. Trimming removed 4 bases from V and 0 bases from J; junction bases left unmatched: 5. From germline, CDR1 is SGHTA and CDR2 FQGNSA. This CDR3 region has 15 residues. CDR3 sequence (DNA): TGTGCCAGCAGCTCCCGCGGGGGGCACTCCTACGAGCAGTACGTC. This encodes CASSSRGGHSYEQYV.

This clonotype was observed a handful of times. The chain couples TRBV5-1 to TRBJ2-3, with TRBD1 matching 9 bases. Germline V lookup: CDR1 SGHRS, CDR2 YFSETQ. Unmatched junction bases numbered 6, after V lost 4 bases and J lost 3 bases. There are 15 residues in the CDR3. The CDR3 DNA follows: TGCGCCAGCAGCAGGGGACAGGGATGGACAGATACGCAGTATTTT. It is translated as CASSRGQGWTDTQYF. The full variable domain, rest sourced from reference TRBV5-1 and TRBJ2-3, is KAGVTQTPRYLIKTRGQQVTLSCSPISGHRSVSWYQQTPGQGLQFLFEYFSETQRNKGNFPGRFSGRQFSNSRSEMNVSTLELGDSALYLCASSRGQGWTDTQYFGPGTRLTVL.

The V call is TRBV12-3 or TRBV12-4, the J call TRBJ1-2, with a tentative D call TRBD1 (5 bases). Trimming took off 1 base at V and 3 bases at J, with 15 bases between the two ends. The CDR3 contains 16 residues. The CDR3 DNA reads TGTGCCAGCAGTTTAGAAAGGGCAGGGTCACACTATGGCTACACCTTC. It yields the protein CASSLERAGSHYGYTF.

This clonotype was detected a few times. The chain is built from TRBV5-1 and TRBJ1-1; D ambiguous. In germline, CDR1 is SGHRS, CDR2 YFSETQ. Trimming stripped 0 bases from V and 0 bases from J, with 6 bases between. The length of the CDR3 is 14 residues. The CDR3 protein is CASSLGSVNTEAFF. For the CDR3, the DNA is TGCGCCAGCAGCTTGGGATCAGTGAACACTGAAGCTTTCTTT.

This clonotype turned up a few times. The chain links TRBV15 to TRBJ1-1, with D possibly matching TRBD1 (6 bases). The V end was cut by 0 bases, the J end by 6 bases, with 17 bases between. CDR1 is LNHNV, CDR2 YYDKDF, per germline (reference sequence). CDR3 length equals 16 residues. The CDR3 reads CATSRDGGGAQAEAFF. DNA for the CDR3: TGTGCCACCAGCAGAGACGGTGGGGGGGCGCAAGCTGAAGCTTTCTTT.

This clonotype has only a few counts. This chain connects TRBV6-2 or TRBV6-3 to TRBJ2-2; D is possibly TRBD2 (5 bases). CDR1 and CDR2 (germline): MNHEY, SVGEGT. This CDR3 has 16 amino acids. Trimming took 6 bases from V and 0 from J, leaving 14 bases between them. The DNA of the CDR3 is TGTGCCAGCAGCCACCTCGGAGGCGCGAACACCGGGGAGCTGTTTTTT. Translated: CASSHLGGANTGELFF.

This clonotype was counted only a few times. The chain links TRBV24-1 to TRBJ2-1; 7 bases agree with TRBD2. V gave up 7 bases and J gave up 2 bases; unmatched junction bases: 1. This CDR3 comprises 13 residues. The germline CDR1 and CDR2 sequences are KGHDR and SFDVKD. CDR3 loop: CATSGGTYNEQFF. CDR3 nucleotides: TGTGCCACCAGCGGGGGGACCTACAATGAGCAGTTCTTC.

The genes are TRBV18 and TRBJ2-7, with 10 bases aligning to TRBD1. V dropped 3 bases and J dropped 1; count of bases not matched to a gene: 3. The CDR3 consists of 15 residues. Germline CDR1 reads KGHSH; CDR2 reads LQKENI. The CDR3 nucleotides read TGTGCCAGCTCACCTCCGGGACAGGGGTCCTACGAGCAGTACGTC. The encoded protein is CASSPPGQGSYEQYV.

This clonotype was counted between two and nine times. The CDR3 reads CSALRTGQGYTF. In DNA, the CDR3 is TGCAGTGCCCTTAGGACAGGGCAAGGCTACACCTTC. This chain uses TRBV20-1 with TRBJ1-2; 8 nucleotides agree with TRBD1. With 6 bases clipped from V and 8 bases from J, the junction kept 8 bases outside the gene matches. The CDR3 consists of 12 residues. CDR1 and CDR2 from the germline V gene are DFQATT and SNEGSKA (reference sequence).

The chain links TRBV5-1 to TRBJ2-3, with D perhaps TRBD1 (7 bases). Trimming removed 3 bases at V and 6 bases at J, with 14 bases between. CDR1 is SGHRS, CDR2 YFSETQ, per germline. The CDR3 is made up of 14 amino acids. The CDR3 nucleotides are TGCGCCAGCAGCTGGACAGGAGGGGCGGATACGCAGTATTTT. Translated, it gives CASSWTGGADTQYF.

This clonotype was seen only a few times. The CDR3 bases are TGTGCCAGCAGTTATCCCCTGACAGCTCCACCCTATGGCTACACCTTC. Translating gives CASSYPLTAPPYGYTF. V is TRBV6-2 or TRBV6-3 and J is TRBJ1-2, with a tentative D call TRBD1 (5 bases). The CDR3 has 16 residues. Per germline, CDR1 MNHEY and CDR2 SVGEGT. V was clipped by 3 bases and J by 4 bases, with 18 bases between them.

The chain uses TRBV2 and TRBJ2-1; D unresolved. This CDR3 is 13 amino acids long. V was pared by 1 base and J by 13 bases, with 14 bases between. Germline CDR1 reads SNHLY; CDR2 reads FYNNEI. CDR3 residues: CASSEGGNLHQFF. The CDR3, as DNA: TGTGCCAGCAGTGAAGGTGGTAACTTACACCAGTTCTTC.